The clone carrying this TCR beta chain was seen a handful of times. Different DNA sequences within this sample yield the same CDR3. The CDR3 has 17 residues. Per germline, CDR1 LGHNA and CDR2 YSLEER. V lost 4 bases, J lost 5 bases, and 20 bases lay in between. The sample originates from a study of control samples from healthy donors and cancer patients. The data were produced by immunoSEQ multiplex PCR, yet TCRdb's version contains in-frame clones alone and is incomplete. Seen here are about 120,000 clones, about 95% observed once, and the top ten hold approximately 4%. V is TRBV4-3 and J is TRBJ2-2; D may be TRBD1 (7 bases). This clonotype originated in a young man in good health. The sequencing input was blood. DNA of the CDR3: TGCGCCAGCAGCCTAAACAGGGGAGGAAGAACAACCGGGGAGCTGTTTTTT. As protein: CASSLNRGGRTTGELFF.